Listed here is a single T cell receptor (beta chain). Its antigen is unidentified. Per germline, CDR1 SEHNR and CDR2 FQNEAQ (reference sequence). After removal of 5 bases from V and 2 bases from J, the junction contained 7 bases not matched to a gene. The CDR3 covers 17 residues. TCRdb analysed the 5' RACE reads with MiXCR anew, one entry per CDR3 protein. The sample records about 150,000 distinct CDR3 sequences, about 25% being singletons. The data originate from a study of T-cell memory formation after mild COVID-19. Overall study: TCR clusters were mostly donor specific. General study findings and limits: Most CD4+ clones that shrank were in CM and EM, while CD8+ ones turned up in EMRA.

The material sequenced was PBMCs or a T cell subset sorted from them (not recorded which). The V and J genes are TRBV7-9 and TRBJ2-1; TRBD2 agrees at 12 bases. The sequence came from an adult woman who had mild COVID-19 (a few samples of this study predate the infection). Cell type and time point are not known. The CDR3 DNA is TGTGCCAGCAGCCCCCGGACTAGCGGGATTCCCTACAATGAGCAGTTCTTC. It specifies CASSPRTSGIPYNEQFF.